This T cell receptor beta chain was recorded in a study of somatic mutations in cytotoxic T cells in rheumatoid arthritis. Study details: There were some V beta antibody-stained T-cell populations flow-sorted at nearly 100% purity, and these included V beta1+ cells sequenced for TCRB.

Study-level findings and limits: Measured CD8+ T-cell clonality, a value compared between rheumatoid arthritis patients and age-matched healthy controls, did not differ significantly. There were about an eighth of the roughly 60 patients in whom the largest CD8+ clone exceeded 20% of CD8+ cells.

This CDR3 has 18 amino acids. The germline V gene encodes CDR1 LGHNA and CDR2 YNFKEQ. Germline trimming cut 5 bases from V and 4 bases from J; bases unmatched to any gene: 8. On this clone: The antigen is unknown.

Assay: immunoSEQ multiplex PCR; the TCRdb copy retains only in-frame clones and omits some. In the table there are 15,000 or so clones, around nine tenths of which are singletons. The receptor comes from a man aged 65-85 years with rheumatoid arthritis. The chain carries TRBV4-2 and TRBJ2-2; 15 positions agree with TRBD2. Sequences were obtained from CD4+ T cells sorted from blood. The CDR3 is CASSRGLAGGGGTGELFF. CDR3 in DNA: TGTGCCAGCAGCAGGGGACTAGCGGGGGGTGGTGGCACCGGGGAGCTGTTTTTT.